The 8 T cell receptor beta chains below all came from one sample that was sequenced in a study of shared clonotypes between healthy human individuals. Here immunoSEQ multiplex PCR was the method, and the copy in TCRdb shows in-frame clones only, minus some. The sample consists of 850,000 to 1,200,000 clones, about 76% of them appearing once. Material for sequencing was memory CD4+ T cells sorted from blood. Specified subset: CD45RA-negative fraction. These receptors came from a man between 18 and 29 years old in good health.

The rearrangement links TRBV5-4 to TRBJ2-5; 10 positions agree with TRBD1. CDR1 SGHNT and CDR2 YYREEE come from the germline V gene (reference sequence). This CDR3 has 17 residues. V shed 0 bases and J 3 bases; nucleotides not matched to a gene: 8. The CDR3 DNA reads TGTGCCAGCAGCTTGGCTTCGCGGGGACAGGGGAAAGAGACCCAGTACTTC. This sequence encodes CASSLASRGQGKETQYF.

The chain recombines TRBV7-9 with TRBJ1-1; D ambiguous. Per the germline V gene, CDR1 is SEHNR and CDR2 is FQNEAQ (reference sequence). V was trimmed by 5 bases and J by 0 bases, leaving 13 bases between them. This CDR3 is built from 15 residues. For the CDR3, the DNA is TGTGCCAGCAGCCCCAGGAGAGACATGAACACTGAAGCTTTCTTT. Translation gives CASSPRRDMNTEAFF.

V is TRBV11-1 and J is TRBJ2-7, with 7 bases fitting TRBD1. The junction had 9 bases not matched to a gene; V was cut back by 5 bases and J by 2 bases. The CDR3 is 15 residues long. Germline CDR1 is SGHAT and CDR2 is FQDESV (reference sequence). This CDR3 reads CASSPSTDRAYEQYF. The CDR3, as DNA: TGTGCCAGCAGCCCTTCGACCGACAGGGCCTACGAGCAGTACTTC.

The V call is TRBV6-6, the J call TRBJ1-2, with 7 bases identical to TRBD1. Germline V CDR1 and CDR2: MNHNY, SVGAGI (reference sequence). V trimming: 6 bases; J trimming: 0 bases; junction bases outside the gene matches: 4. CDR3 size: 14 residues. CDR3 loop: CASRRDSSNYGYTF. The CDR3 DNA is TGTGCCAGCAGAAGGGACAGCTCTAACTATGGCTACACCTTC.

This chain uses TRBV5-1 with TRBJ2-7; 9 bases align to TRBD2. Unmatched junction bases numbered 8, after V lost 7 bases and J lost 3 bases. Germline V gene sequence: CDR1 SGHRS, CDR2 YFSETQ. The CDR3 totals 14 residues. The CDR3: CASRGLAGSYEQYF. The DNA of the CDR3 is TGCGCCAGCCGGGGGCTAGCGGGGAGCTACGAGCAGTACTTC.

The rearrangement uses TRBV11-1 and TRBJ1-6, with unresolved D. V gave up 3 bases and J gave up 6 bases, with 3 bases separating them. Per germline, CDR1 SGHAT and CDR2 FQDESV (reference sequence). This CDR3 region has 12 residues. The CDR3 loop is CASSLTNSPLHF. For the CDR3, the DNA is TGTGCCAGCAGCTTGACTAATTCACCCCTCCACTTT.

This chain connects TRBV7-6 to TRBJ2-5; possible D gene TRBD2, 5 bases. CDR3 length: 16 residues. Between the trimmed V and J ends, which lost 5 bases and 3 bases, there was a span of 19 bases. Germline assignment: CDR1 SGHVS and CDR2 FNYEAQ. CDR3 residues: CASSPPASRLEETQYF. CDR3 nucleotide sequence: TGTGCCAGCAGCCCCCCCGCTAGCAGGTTGGAAGAGACCCAGTACTTC.

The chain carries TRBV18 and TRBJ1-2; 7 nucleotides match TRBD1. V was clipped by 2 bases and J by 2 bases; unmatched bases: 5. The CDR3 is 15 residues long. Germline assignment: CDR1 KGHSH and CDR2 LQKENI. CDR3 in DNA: TGTGCCAGCTCACCATCCGAGGGGGCAAACTATGGCTACACCTTC. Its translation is CASSPSEGANYGYTF.